A single sample is the source of the 18 T cell receptor beta chains below, sequenced in a study of T cells in Graves' hyperthyroidism and ophthalmopathy. TCR beta CDR3 regions were amplified from RNA. Carried out on the TCR CDR3, a first-round RT-PCR used the HTBI primer set. TCRdb re-derived calls from the multiplex PCR reads in MiXCR, one entry per CDR3 protein. The table includes about 270,000 distinct CDR3 sequences, around 20% detected once. Material: blood. Source of these receptors: a man under 40 with Graves' ophthalmopathy.

On this clonotype itself: A much larger clone lies a single base off, so this may be a read error. The chain combines TRBV28 with TRBJ1-4; D not certain. The V and J ends lost 5 bases and 7 bases respectively, with 11 bases between them. This CDR3 is 13 amino acids long. Germline values: CDR1 MDHEN, CDR2 SYDVKM. The CDR3 here is CASSSTRSEKLFF. CDR3 nucleotides: TGTGCCAGCAGTAGTACAAGAAGTGAAAAACTGTTTTTT. Based on the CDR3 plus reference TRBV28 and TRBJ1-4, the full variable domain is DVKVTQSSRYLVKRTGEKVFLECVQDMDHENMFWYRQDPGLGLRLIYFSYDVKMKEKGDIPEGYSVSREKKERFSLILESASTNQTSMYLCASSSTRSEKLFFGSGTQLSVL.

The rearrangement uses TRBV6-1 and TRBJ1-1; D ambiguous. The CDR3 spans 14 residues. Germline V gives CDR1 MNHNS, CDR2 SASEGT. V lost 8 bases, J lost 1 base, and 14 bases lay in between. The CDR3 protein is CASHLPNQNTEAFF. As DNA, the CDR3 is TGTGCCAGCCATCTTCCGAACCAGAACACTGAAGCTTTCTTT.

A few counts support this clonotype. This chain connects TRBV5-1 to TRBJ2-1, with D possibly being TRBD2 (6 bases). Looked up from germline, CDR1 is SGHRS and CDR2 is YFSETQ. The V gene lost 4 bases and the J gene lost 6 bases, with 14 bases spanning the gap. CDR3 size: 14 residues. The CDR3: CASSADRLVNEQFF. CDR3 DNA sequence: TGCGCCAGCAGCGCGGACCGACTAGTCAATGAGCAGTTCTTC.

CDR3 nucleotide sequence: TGCAGTGCTGGCTCGAGGACTGAAGCTTTCTTT. It specifies CSAGSRTEAFF. This sequence joins TRBV20-1 and TRBJ1-1; D unresolved. This CDR3 region has 11 residues. V dropped 5 bases and J dropped 5 bases, with 9 bases sitting between them. Germline assignment: CDR1 DFQATT and CDR2 SNEGSKA (reference sequence).

In this sample, this clonotype turned up many times. This chain joins TRBV6-2 or TRBV6-3 and TRBJ2-4, with a tentative D call TRBD1 (6 bases). The CDR3 sequence is 14 residues long. Trimming left V 5 bases short and J 8 bases short, with 16 bases between. CDR1 and CDR2 (germline): MNHEY, SVGEGT. The CDR3 here is CASSPDSEGDIQYF. As DNA, the CDR3 is TGTGCCAGCAGTCCGGACAGCGAGGGTGACATTCAGTACTTC.

V gene TRBV24-1 combines with J gene TRBJ2-1, with 9 bases matching TRBD1. V lost 12 bases, J lost 0 bases, and 14 bases stayed unmatched. This CDR3 spans 17 amino acids. Germline CDR1 reads KGHDR; CDR2 reads SFDVKD. The CDR3 DNA reads TGTGCCGCAGCCGGGACAGGGAAATCAAGCTCCTACAATGAGCAGTTCTTC. Translated, it gives CAAAGTGKSSSYNEQFF.

This clonotype was seen a few times. The V and J genes are TRBV2 and TRBJ2-5; no clear D. This CDR3 has 11 amino acids. The V end was cut by 4 bases, the J end by 7 bases, with 7 bases between. The germline gives CDR1 SNHLY, CDR2 FYNNEI. Here the CDR3 reads CASSVAGTQYF. Here the CDR3 DNA reads TGTGCCAGCAGTGTCGCCGGGACCCAGTACTTC.

In its sample, this clonotype was seen a few times. V and J are TRBV19 and TRBJ2-1; TRBD2 matches 12 bases. The ends lost 11 bases at V and 3 bases at J; junction bases unmatched: 5. The CDR3 contains 14 residues. Germline values: CDR1 LNHDA, CDR2 SQIVND (reference sequence). The CDR3 DNA is TGTGCCTCCCTAGCGGGAGGGAACTACAATGAGCAGTTCTTC. Encoded protein: CASLAGGNYNEQFF.

This clonotype was detected once. CDR3 amino acids: CASSLGHSQETQYF. CDR3 sequence (DNA): TGTGCCAGCAGCTTGGGGCATTCTCAAGAGACCCAGTACTTC. The chain employs TRBV9 and TRBJ2-5; possible D gene TRBD1, 5 bases. The CDR3 runs 14 residues. Trimming removed 4 bases from V and 2 bases from J, with 12 bases in between. Germline loops: CDR1 SGDLS, CDR2 YYNGEE.

This clonotype was counted between two and nine times. Possible read error: a much larger clone is one base away. This sequence joins TRBV6-1 and TRBJ2-3; D not certain. V lost 4 bases and J 4 bases, leaving 6 bases between the germline ends. The CDR3 has 12 residues. Germline CDR1 and CDR2: MNHNS and SASEGT. Written as DNA, the CDR3 is TGTGCCAGCAGTGGAAGCTCAGATACGCAGTATTTT. This translates into CASSGSSDTQYF.

This chain joins TRBV7-6 and TRBJ2-7; 7 bases match TRBD2. CDR3 length: 15 residues. Germline assignment: CDR1 SGHVS and CDR2 FNYEAQ. V shed 5 bases, J shed 3 bases, and the junction held 10 bases outside the gene matches. In DNA, the CDR3 is TGTGCCAGCAGCAGGACTAGTACCGGGATCTACGAGCAGTACTTC. Amino acids: CASSRTSTGIYEQYF.

There are many counts of this clonotype. The chain is built from TRBV20-1 and TRBJ2-1; 11 nucleotides align to TRBD2. The CDR3 totals 15 residues. Germline CDR1 and CDR2: DFQATT and SNEGSKA (reference sequence). Unmatched junction bases numbered 9, after V lost 5 bases and J lost 6 bases. The chain's CDR3 is CSALTGTSGTNEQFF. CDR3 DNA sequence: TGCAGTGCTTTGACCGGGACTAGCGGTACCAATGAGCAGTTCTTC.

The chain uses TRBV7-3 and TRBJ2-3, with a possible D match to TRBD2 (6 bases). The V gene lost 2 bases and the J gene lost 7 bases, with 13 bases spanning the gap. The CDR3 extends over 14 amino acids. In germline, CDR1 is SGHTA, CDR2 FQGTGA. CDR3 DNA sequence: TGTGCCAGCAGCTTAGGAGGGCCGGGGTATACGCAGTATTTT. It is translated as CASSLGGPGYTQYF.

This clonotype was seen ten or more times. CDR3 loop: CASSLGLLGEQFF. As DNA, the CDR3 is TGTGCCAGCAGCTTGGGACTCCTGGGGGAGCAGTTCTTC. The chain couples TRBV5-5 to TRBJ2-1; D gene unclear. Germline CDR1 reads SGHKS; CDR2 reads YYEKEE (reference sequence). The CDR3 is 13 amino acids. The V gene lost 0 bases and the J gene lost 10 bases, with 11 bases spanning the gap.

In its sample, this clonotype was seen many times. The V call is TRBV5-1, the J call TRBJ2-2, with D tentatively TRBD1 (5 bases). TRBJ1-1 explains the end of the DNA better; the J call may be wrong. The CDR3 has 13 residues. Germline assignment: CDR1 SGHRS and CDR2 YFSETQ. CDR3 in amino acids: CASSLGDSRGAFF. Here the CDR3 DNA reads TGCGCCAGCAGCTTGGGCGACAGCCGGGGAGCTTTCTTT.

CDR3 amino acids: CASSFGQGGTEQYF. The CDR3 nucleotides are TGTGCCAGCAGCTTCGGACAGGGGGGGACCGAGCAGTACTTC. The chain joins TRBV11-3 to TRBJ2-7, with 10 bases identical to TRBD1. Germline V gene data show CDR1 as SGHNT and CDR2 as YENEEA. The J segment lost 6 bases and the V segment lost 3 bases, leaving 5 bases of the junction unmatched. This CDR3 is 14 amino acids long. Supplemented by reference TRBV11-3 and TRBJ2-7, the full variable domain reads EAGVVQSPRYKIIEKKQPVAFWCNPISGHNTLYWYLQNLGQGPELLIRYENEEAVDDSQLPKDRFSAERLKGVDSTLKIQPAELGDSAVYLCASSFGQGGTEQYFGPGTRLTVT.

The table lists this clonotype with a few counts. The genes are TRBV9 and TRBJ2-1; D remains ambiguous. Trimming stripped 0 bases from V and 0 bases from J, with 10 bases between. CDR3 length equals 16 residues. Germline CDR1 SGDLS, CDR2 YYNGEE. The CDR3 region is CASSVAGASSYNEQFF. The CDR3 DNA is TGTGCCAGCAGCGTAGCGGGTGCCAGCTCCTACAATGAGCAGTTCTTC.

In this sample, this clonotype turned up a few times. The chain is built from TRBV19 and TRBJ2-6; D not certain. This CDR3 has 16 residues. Germline V lookup: CDR1 LNHDA, CDR2 SQIVND (reference sequence). V lost 4 bases to trimming and J lost 2 bases, with 12 bases between them. The CDR3 is CASSTSWAAGANVLTF. DNA for the CDR3: TGTGCCAGTAGTACCTCGTGGGCGGCTGGGGCCAACGTCCTGACTTTC.